These T cell receptor beta chains were read from a single sample in a study of shared clonotypes between healthy human individuals. Data came from immunoSEQ multiplex PCR; TCRdb stores just in-frame clones and leaves some out. The sample records 950,000 to 1,300,000 clones, under 80% being singletons. The sample taken for sequencing was memory CD4+ T cells sorted from blood. The receptors stem from a man between 18 and 29 years old in good health. Each CDR3 is given with its conserved first and last residue. Fields, in order: V gene, J gene, D gene, clone size, CDR3 DNA, CDR3 protein. A D gene is named only where the DNA matches it firmly. Clone size, where shown, is once, few, many, or a class for clones that have expanded.

TRBV6-5,TRBJ2-7,TRBD1,-,TGTGCCAGCAGTTACACACCGGGACAGGTCTACGAGCAGTACTTC,CASSYTPGQVYEQYF
TRBV7-9,TRBJ2-1,TRBD2,once,TGTGCCAGCAGCTACGCTAGCGGGAGGGCGGGTAATGAGCAGTTCTTC,CASSYASGRAGNEQFF
TRBV11-2,TRBJ2-3,-,-,TGTGCCAGCGGGGAGGGGGGTACGACAGATACGCAGTATTTT,CASGEGGTTDTQYF
TRBV9,TRBJ1-2,TRBD1,-,TGTGCCAGCAGCGTAGGCGGACAGGGGGGAAACTATGGCTACACCTTC,CASSVGGQGGNYGYTF
TRBV2,TRBJ2-1,-,-,TGTGCCAGCAATGGAGGGCCGGGTACCTACAATGAGCAGTTCTTC,CASNGGPGTYNEQFF
TRBV10-3,TRBJ1-1,-,-,TGTGCCATCAGCTTTTCCCAGGTGCTGAACACTGAAGCTTTCTTT,CAISFSQVLNTEAFF
TRBV7-7,TRBJ1-1,-,-,TGTGCTAGCAGTTTGTCCGAAAGGACTGAAGCTTTCTTT,CASSLSERTEAFF
TRBV5-4,TRBJ2-7,-,once,TGTGCCAGCAGCTTAGGCCAGCCGCCCCGGAACGAGCAGTACTTC,CASSLGQPPRNEQYF
TRBV5-1,TRBJ1-1,-,-,TGCGCCAGCAGCCCGGGCAGCTCGAACACTGAAGCTTTCTTT,CASSPGSSNTEAFF
TRBV2,TRBJ1-1,-,-,TGTGCCAGCCGAGAGGGGGAATCCCAGAACACTGAAGCTTTCTTT,CASREGESQNTEAFF
TRBV7-2,TRBJ1-1,-,-,TGTGCCAGCAGCTCAGGGACGGTGAACACTGAAGCTTTCTTT,CASSSGTVNTEAFF
TRBV7-2,TRBJ2-7,-,-,TGTGCCAGCAGCCGGGAGTGGGGGCGCGAGCAGTACTTC,CASSREWGREQYF
TRBV6-1,TRBJ2-4,-,few,TGTGCCAGCAGTCAGGTCCACAAAAACATTCAGTACTTC,CASSQVHKNIQYF
TRBV2,TRBJ2-5,-,-,TGTGCCAGCAAGGGAGAGAAGACCCAGTACTTC,CASKGEKTQYF
TRBV5-1,TRBJ2-1,TRBD2,-,TGCGCCAGCAGTGCGGGACTAGAATACAATGAGCAGTTCTTC,CASSAGLEYNEQFF
TRBV10-1,TRBJ2-3,-,-,TGCGCCAGCAGCGGTACAAGCACAGATACGCAGTATTTT,CASSGTSTDTQYF
TRBV29-1,TRBJ2-1,-,-,TGCAGCGTGCCCCATTTACTGAGCTCCTACAATGAGCAGTTCTTC,CSVPHLLSSYNEQFF
TRBV7-2,TRBJ1-1,-,-,TGTGCCAGCAGCTTTGGGGGGAAGAACACTGAAGCTTTCTTT,CASSFGGKNTEAFF
TRBV9,TRBJ1-3,-,-,TGTGCCAGCAGCGTAGCTGGTGCAGGGATTGGAAACACCATATATTTT,CASSVAGAGIGNTIYF
TRBV10-3,TRBJ1-2,TRBD1,-,TGTGCCATCAGTGAGGGGACAGGAGGCTATGGCTACACCTTC,CAISEGTGGYGYTF
TRBV18,TRBJ2-7,TRBD1,few,TGTGCCAGCTCACCGACAGGGCTCGAGCAGTACTTC,CASSPTGLEQYF
TRBV7-2,TRBJ2-2,-,-,TGTGCCAGCAGCTTAGCGAAGGATCTAACCGGGGAGCTGTTTTTT,CASSLAKDLTGELFF
TRBV6-5,TRBJ2-7,-,-,TGTGCCAGCCACCGCGCGAAAAACTACGAGCAGTACTTC,CASHRAKNYEQYF
TRBV10-3,TRBJ2-5,TRBD2,few,TGTGCCATCAGGTCTAGCGGGGAGTTGGAGACCCAGTACTTC,CAIRSSGELETQYF
TRBV6-1,TRBJ2-5,TRBD1,-,TGTGCCACCGGGACAGGGGGTGTTTTCGTGACCCAGTACTTC,CATGTGGVFVTQYF
TRBV27,TRBJ1-1,-,-,TGTGCCAGCAGTTTATCAGAGAACACTGAAGCTTTCTTT,CASSLSENTEAFF
TRBV5-8,TRBJ2-1,-,-,TGTGCCAGCAGTCGAGGAGAGTACGCCTACAATGAGCAGTTCTTC,CASSRGEYAYNEQFF
TRBV18,TRBJ2-1,TRBD2,-,TGTGCCAGCTCACCACGTGGAGCGGGAGGCGCCGGTGAGCAGTTCTTC,CASSPRGAGGAGEQFF
TRBV28,TRBJ2-5,TRBD2,-,TGTGCCAGCAGTTTAACCTCCGGGGGGCAAGAGACCCAGTACTTC,CASSLTSGGQETQYF
TRBV18,TRBJ1-1,-,-,TGTGCCAGCTCACCATTGGGGAACACTGAAGCTTTCTTT,CASSPLGNTEAFF
TRBV7-2,TRBJ1-5,-,-,TGTGCCAGCAGCTTAGACGCTAGCAATCAGCCCCAGCATTTT,CASSLDASNQPQHF
TRBV5-1,TRBJ2-7,-,few,TGCGCCAGCAGCTTGGGTGGTACAGGTTTTTTTTACGAGCAGTACTTC,CASSLGGTGFFYEQYF
TRBV18,TRBJ2-2,-,-,TGTGCCAGCTCACCACTCGGAGGCGGGGAGCTGTTTTTT,CASSPLGGGELFF
TRBV7-9,TRBJ2-3,TRBD2,-,TGTGCCAGCAGCTTAGGGATCGCGGGAGTTACAGATACGCAGTATTTT,CASSLGIAGVTDTQYF
TRBV14,TRBJ2-3,-,-,TGTGCCAGCAGTCATACGGGTCCCGGGCAGGGTGGCACAGATACGCAGTATTTT,CASSHTGPGQGGTDTQYF
TRBV6-5,TRBJ2-3,TRBD2,-,TGTGCCAGCAGCTACGACGGGACTAGCGGGAGGTATACGCAGTATTTT,CASSYDGTSGRYTQYF
TRBV2,TRBJ2-3,-,-,TGTGCCAGCACCGGCCAGTCCACAGATACGCAGTATTTT,CASTGQSTDTQYF
TRBV28,TRBJ1-6,-,few,TGTGCCAGCTGGGGCCCAGATAATTCACCCCTCCACTTT,CASWGPDNSPLHF
TRBV30,TRBJ1-2,-,few,TGTGCCTGGAGTTGGAAGGGTGGCTATGGCTACACCTTC,CAWSWKGGYGYTF
TRBV5-6,TRBJ2-7,-,-,TGTGCCAGCAGCTCGAGGGCCGGCGAGCAGTACTTC,CASSSRAGEQYF
TRBV6-6,TRBJ1-2,-,few,TGTGCCAGCAGACCCAGACAGGACTATAACTATGGCTACACCTTC,CASRPRQDYNYGYTF
TRBV5-8,TRBJ2-5,-,-,TGTGCCAGCAGCGGCCTGAGGGGTGCTCAAGAGACCCAGTACTTC,CASSGLRGAQETQYF
TRBV7-8,TRBJ1-1,-,-,TGTGCCAGCAGCTCCTCAAAGGCGAACACTGAAGCTTTCTTT,CASSSSKANTEAFF
TRBV5-1,TRBJ2-7,TRBD1,-,TGCGCCAGCAGCTCGACAGGGTCTTCCTACGAGCAGTACTTC,CASSSTGSSYEQYF
TRBV27,TRBJ1-1,-,-,TGTGCCAGTGGCCTGCGAATCGGGGCGGCTTTCTTT,CASGLRIGAAFF
TRBV6-1,TRBJ2-1,-,once,TGTGCCAGCAGGAGGGGGGGGGCCGGTGACGATGAGCAGTTCTTC,CASRRGGAGDDEQFF
TRBV12-5,TRBJ1-1,TRBD1,-,TGTGCTAGTGGTCCCGGACAGGGATCAAACACTGAAGCTTTCTTT,CASGPGQGSNTEAFF
TRBV29-1,TRBJ1-1,-,-,TGCAGCGTCGACCAGACTGGGGCTAACACTGAAGCTTTCTTT,CSVDQTGANTEAFF
TRBV6-5,TRBJ1-3,-,-,TGTGCCAGCAGCGACGTGGGGGGCTCTGGAAACACCATATATTTT,CASSDVGGSGNTIYF
TRBV15,TRBJ1-5,-,-,TGTGCCACCAGCAGAGCGGACCAGCCCCAGCATTTT,CATSRADQPQHF
TRBV6-6,TRBJ2-7,TRBD2,-,TGTGCCAGCAGTCGACGCGAGCGGGGGCCTAACTACGAGCAGTACTTC,CASSRRERGPNYEQYF
TRBV9,TRBJ2-5,-,few,TGTGCCAGCAGCGTCGGACCGAGCGGAGAGACCCAGTACTTC,CASSVGPSGETQYF
TRBV18,TRBJ2-5,-,once,TGTGCCAGCTCACCGTCACGGCAAGAGACCCAGTACTTC,CASSPSRQETQYF
TRBV9,TRBJ1-1,TRBD1,-,TGTGCCGTCCACCGGGACAGGGGTGGCACTGAAGCTTTCTTT,CAVHRDRGGTEAFF
TRBV7-9,TRBJ2-3,TRBD2,-,TGTGCCAGCAGCTTATCGCCGGCTAGCGGGGCTAGCACAGATACGCAGTATTTT,CASSLSPASGASTDTQYF
TRBV4-3,TRBJ2-2,-,once,TGCGCCAGCAGCCAGGAGACTCTACTACGCGCGAACACCGGGGAGCTGTTTTTT,CASSQETLLRANTGELFF